One and the same sample provided the 24 T cell receptor beta chains below, sequenced in a study of vaccination effects on CD4 cells after COVID-19. What these receptors recognize is not known. Repertoires were generated with immunoSEQ multiplex PCR, while TCRdb's copy carries only in-frame clones and drops some. The sample includes over 45,000 clones, roughly three quarters seen only once; the top ten take around 7%. Subsequent to roughly 9 days of culture, CD4+ T cells were isolated. Each participant received a vaccine that was either BNT162b2 or mRNA-1273, given as two doses. The input for sequencing was CD4+ T cells from PBMCs cultured without peptide, taken after COVID-19 vaccination. These receptors all come from a human donor who received a COVID-19 vaccine.

The genes are TRBV7-9 and TRBJ2-5, with 10 bases fitting TRBD1. This CDR3 is 14 amino acids long. Trimming removed 6 bases from V and 3 bases from J; junction bases left unmatched: 4. The germline V gene has CDR1 SEHNR and CDR2 FQNEAQ (reference sequence). In DNA form, the CDR3 reads TGTGCCAGCAGTTACGGGACAGGGGAAGAGACCCAGTACTTC. It yields the protein CASSYGTGEETQYF.

V and J are TRBV5-6 and TRBJ2-5; D perhaps matches TRBD2 (6 bases). The CDR3 covers 14 residues. V gave up 1 base and J gave up 3 bases, with 10 bases separating them. From germline, CDR1 is SGHDT and CDR2 YYEEEE. CDR3: CASSLLGGEETQYF. The CDR3 region has the DNA TGTGCCAGCAGCTTGTTGGGCGGGGAAGAGACCCAGTACTTC.

This clone was detected a few times. This chain's CDR3 is CASSQTGGWETQYF. The CDR3 DNA is TGTGCCAGCAGCCAGACAGGGGGCTGGGAGACCCAGTACTTC. This chain uses TRBV3-1 (or the pseudogene TRBV3-2) with TRBJ2-5; TRBD1 agrees at 10 bases. The trim removed 3 bases at V and 5 bases at J, leaving 3 bases unmatched. Germline V lookup: CDR1 LGHDT, CDR2 YNNKEL (reference sequence). This CDR3 is built from 14 residues.

V and J are TRBV5-6 and TRBJ1-5; D unresolved. The CDR3 has 14 residues. Looked up from germline, CDR1 is SGHDT and CDR2 is YYEEEE. Trimming shortened V by 1 base and J by 5 bases, and 10 bases separated the two germline ends. CDR3 DNA sequence: TGTGCCAGCAGCTTGCTTGGACTTGATCAGCCCCAGCATTTT. Translation gives CASSLLGLDQPQHF.

The rearrangement links TRBV19 to TRBJ1-1; no clear D. The ends were cut back, 1 base at V and 2 bases at J, with 11 bases in the middle. Looked up from germline, CDR1 is LNHDA and CDR2 is SQIVND (reference sequence). The CDR3 is made up of 15 amino acids. The CDR3 region has the DNA TGTGCCAGTAGTATAGCAGGATACAGAAACACTGAAGCTTTCTTT. It codes for CASSIAGYRNTEAFF.

Here the CDR3 reads CASSPTGGSYNEQFF. DNA for the CDR3: TGTGCCAGCAGCCCGACAGGGGGCTCCTACAATGAGCAGTTCTTC. The chain joins TRBV7-9 to TRBJ2-1, with 9 bases that match TRBD1. This CDR3 spans 15 amino acids. Unmatched junction bases numbered 2, after V lost 5 bases and J lost 0 bases. Germline CDR1 is SEHNR and CDR2 is FQNEAQ (reference sequence).

J is TRBJ1-2 and V is TRBV7-2; a possible D gene is TRBD1 (6 bases). Per the germline V gene, CDR1 is SGHTA and CDR2 is FQGNSA. The CDR3 has 14 amino acids. V was cut by 1 base and J by 8 bases, with 14 bases left in between. Here the CDR3 reads CASSLGLQGQGYTF. In DNA, the CDR3 is TGTGCCAGCAGCTTAGGTCTTCAGGGACAAGGCTACACCTTC.

For the CDR3, the DNA is TGTGCCAGCAGCCCTGGGTGGCGCGAGCAGTACTTC. Encoded protein: CASSPGWREQYF. The J gene is TRBJ2-7, the V gene TRBV13, with D unclear. CDR1 is PRHDT and CDR2 is FYEKMQ in the germline V gene (reference sequence). V was pared by 5 bases and J by 6 bases, with 11 bases between. This CDR3 spans 12 amino acids.

Only a few counts were recorded for this clone. This rearrangement joins TRBV9 to TRBJ2-2, with 9 bases lining up with TRBD2. The germline gives CDR1 SGDLS, CDR2 YYNGEE. The length of the CDR3 is 16 residues. V shed 4 bases, J shed 4 bases, and the junction held 8 bases outside the gene matches. The CDR3 here is CASSKDGGRVTGELFF. The CDR3, as DNA: TGTGCCAGCAGCAAAGACGGCGGGAGGGTCACCGGGGAGCTGTTTTTT.

This clone was observed a few times. The chain carries TRBV19 and TRBJ2-5, with 10 bases matching TRBD2. This CDR3 contains 15 residues. V gave up 7 bases and J gave up 2 bases; unmatched junction bases: 7. The germline CDR1 and CDR2 sequences are LNHDA and SQIVND (reference sequence). In DNA form, the CDR3 reads TGTGCCAGTAAGGCTAGCGGGGGCGTACAAGAGACCCAGTACTTC. Its protein product is CASKASGGVQETQYF. The full variable domain, rest sourced from reference TRBV19 and TRBJ2-5, is DGGITQSPKYLFRKEGQNVTLSCEQNLNHDAMYWYRQDPGQGLRLIYYSQIVNDFQKGDIAEGYSVSREKKESFPLTVTSAQKNPTAFYLCASKASGGVQETQYFGPGTRLLVL.

The count of this clone is one. The chain links TRBV3-1 (or the pseudogene TRBV3-2) to TRBJ2-5; 9 positions agree with TRBD2. This CDR3 is 14 amino acids long. Looked up from germline, CDR1 is LGHDT and CDR2 is YNNKEL (reference sequence). The trim removed 8 bases at V and 2 bases at J, leaving 6 bases unmatched. CDR3 nucleotides: TGTGCCAGCGGCCTAGCGGGACGACAAGAGACCCAGTACTTC. Residues: CASGLAGRQETQYF.

This chain connects TRBV30 to TRBJ2-7; 9 bases line up with TRBD2. Germline V gene data show CDR1 as GTSNPN and CDR2 as SVGIG (reference sequence). J was trimmed by 2 bases and V by 0 bases; bases with no gene match: 11. CDR3 size: 17 residues. The CDR3 DNA follows: TGTGCCTGGAGTGTACGCCTTAGCGGGAGAGGTACCTACGAGCAGTACTTC. This translates into CAWSVRLSGRGTYEQYF.

This clone was detected a few times. The gene calls are TRBV19 and TRBJ1-5; D might be TRBD1 (6 bases). Trimming removed 6 bases from V and 7 bases from J, with 16 bases in between. Germline V gives CDR1 LNHDA, CDR2 SQIVND (reference sequence). This CDR3 spans 14 amino acids. Written as DNA, the CDR3 is TGTGCCAGTAGGCAACAGGGCTTTTGGCAGCCCCAGCATTTT. Protein: CASRQQGFWQPQHF.

The chain has TRBV6-5 and TRBJ1-3; 7 bases are shared with TRBD1. In germline, CDR1 is MNHEY, CDR2 SVGAGI. With V trimmed by 6 bases and J by 0 bases, 2 bases remained unmatched. This CDR3 contains 14 residues. The CDR3: CASRRDSSGNTIYF. CDR3 nucleotides: TGTGCCAGCAGGCGGGACAGCTCTGGAAACACCATATATTTT.

The genes are TRBV6-4 and TRBJ2-3, with 12 bases that match TRBD2. Trimming took 5 bases from V and 3 from J; bases not matched to a gene: 6. Germline V gene lookup returns CDR1 MRHNA and CDR2 SNTAGT. The CDR3 is 16 residues long. CDR3 loop: CASSPASGGATDTQYF. The CDR3, as DNA: TGTGCCAGCAGTCCCGCTAGCGGGGGGGCTACAGATACGCAGTATTTT.

The chain uses TRBV18 and TRBJ1-1; unclear D gene. Germline CDR1 and CDR2: KGHSH and LQKENI. Trimming cost V 1 base and J 2 bases, with 5 bases left between them. The CDR3 totals 13 residues. The CDR3 sequence: CASSPHPNTEAFF. The DNA for the CDR3 is TGTGCCAGCTCACCACATCCCAACACTGAAGCTTTCTTT.

The chain employs TRBV5-1 and TRBJ2-7; D remains ambiguous. V gave up 4 bases and J gave up 2 bases, with 7 bases separating them. The CDR3 has 12 residues. Germline assignment: CDR1 SGHRS and CDR2 YFSETQ. The CDR3 loop reads CASSPGTYEQYF. CDR3 nucleotides: TGCGCCAGCAGCCCGGGCACCTACGAGCAGTACTTC. The full variable domain, with the rest looked up from reference TRBV5-1 and TRBJ2-7, is KAGVTQTPRYLIKTRGQQVTLSCSPISGHRSVSWYQQTPGQGLQFLFEYFSETQRNKGNFPGRFSGRQFSNSRSEMNVSTLELGDSALYLCASSPGTYEQYFGPGTRLTVT.

This rearrangement joins TRBV4-1 to TRBJ2-1, with 8 bases identical to TRBD1. This CDR3 has 17 residues. The germline CDR1 and CDR2 sequences are MGHRA and YSYEKL. The ends lost 3 bases at V and 1 base at J; junction bases unmatched: 8. The CDR3 DNA reads as TGCGCCAGCAGCCAGTACAGGGGGAAGTCGTCCTACAATGAGCAGTTCTTC. Residues: CASSQYRGKSSYNEQFF.

This clone was found a few times. The chain carries TRBV5-1 and TRBJ2-2; 7 nucleotides align to TRBD2. CDR1 and CDR2 (germline): SGHRS, YFSETQ. The ends lost 0 bases at V and 7 bases at J; junction bases unmatched: 9. CDR3 length: 16 amino acids. The CDR3 coding sequence is TGCGCCAGCAGCTTGGTAGTCGCTCCGGGAGGCGGGGAGCTGTTTTTT. Its translation: CASSLVVAPGGGELFF.

This clone was detected only once. This chain uses TRBV15 with TRBJ2-5; 9 bases are shared with TRBD1. This CDR3 contains 16 residues. V was clipped by 1 base and J by 4 bases; unmatched bases: 7. Germline loops: CDR1 LNHNV, CDR2 YYDKDF (reference sequence). This CDR3 is CATSRAPQGAGETQYF. The CDR3 region has the DNA TGTGCCACCAGCAGAGCACCACAGGGGGCTGGAGAGACCCAGTACTTC.

Comments on this clone: Its ends do not fully match the called genes, so a read error is possible. J is TRBJ2-5 and V is TRBV11-2; 8 bases are a match to TRBD1. The CDR3 is 17 residues long. CDR1 SGHAT and CDR2 FQNNGV come from the germline V gene. CDR3 sequence reads: CASTLIAGTGPFGTQYF. The CDR3, as DNA: TGTGCCAGCACCTTAATAGCCGGGACAGGCCCTTTTGGGACCCAGTACTTC.

The chain links TRBV6-4 to TRBJ1-6, with no clear D. Germline V gives CDR1 MRHNA, CDR2 SNTAGT. V shed 2 bases and J shed 6 bases, with 5 bases lying between them. The CDR3 spans 13 residues. CDR3 DNA sequence: TGTGCCAGCAGTGACAGGGTTAATTCACCCCTCCACTTT. As protein: CASSDRVNSPLHF.

This chain joins TRBV3-1 (or the pseudogene TRBV3-2) and TRBJ2-7, with 9 bases fitting TRBD2. CDR1 is LGHDT and CDR2 is YNNKEL in the germline V gene (reference sequence). Trimming at V came to 1 base and at J to 6 bases, leaving 1 base not matched to a gene. The CDR3 has 13 amino acids. CDR3 DNA sequence: TGTGCCAGCAGCCAAGGCGGGAGGGGCGAGCAGTACTTC. Protein sequence: CASSQGGRGEQYF.

This chain links TRBV6-4 with TRBJ2-3, with D possibly TRBD2 on 6 matching bases. Trimming took off 2 bases at V and 9 bases at J, with 12 bases between the two ends. CDR1 is MRHNA, CDR2 SNTAGT, per germline. The CDR3 is 13 amino acids. The CDR3 nucleotides read TGTGCCAGCAGTGACGCTTTAACTAGCACGCAGTATTTT. It specifies CASSDALTSTQYF.